The sequence of this TCR beta chain was determined in a study of blood T cells in healthy people across ages. Researchers collected approximately 9.5 milliliters of peripheral blood from every single donor. With a J-beta primer mix and a sample-barcoded 5' primer, a second PCR ran about 7 to 12 cycles. TCRdb reprocessed the 5' RACE reads via MiXCR and lists one record per CDR3 protein. This table has approximately 780,000 distinct CDR3 sequences, roughly 24% appearing once. There are 14 residues in the CDR3. Trimming removed 8 bases at V and 6 bases at J, with 19 bases between. Findings of the study overall: Unsorted PBMC material precluded a definitive naive versus antigen-experienced comparison.

Remarks on this clonotype: The target antigen is unknown.

These data also featured in a second study, about T cells of mothers and their children.

The chain carries TRBV12-3 or TRBV12-4 and TRBJ2-5, with a possible D match to TRBD2 (6 bases). The sample consisted of blood. The receptor comes from a boy aged 5 to 17 in good health. The CDR3 spells CASRMEGMFKTQYF. The CDR3 DNA reads TGTGCCAGCCGTATGGAGGGGATGTTCAAGACCCAGTACTTC.